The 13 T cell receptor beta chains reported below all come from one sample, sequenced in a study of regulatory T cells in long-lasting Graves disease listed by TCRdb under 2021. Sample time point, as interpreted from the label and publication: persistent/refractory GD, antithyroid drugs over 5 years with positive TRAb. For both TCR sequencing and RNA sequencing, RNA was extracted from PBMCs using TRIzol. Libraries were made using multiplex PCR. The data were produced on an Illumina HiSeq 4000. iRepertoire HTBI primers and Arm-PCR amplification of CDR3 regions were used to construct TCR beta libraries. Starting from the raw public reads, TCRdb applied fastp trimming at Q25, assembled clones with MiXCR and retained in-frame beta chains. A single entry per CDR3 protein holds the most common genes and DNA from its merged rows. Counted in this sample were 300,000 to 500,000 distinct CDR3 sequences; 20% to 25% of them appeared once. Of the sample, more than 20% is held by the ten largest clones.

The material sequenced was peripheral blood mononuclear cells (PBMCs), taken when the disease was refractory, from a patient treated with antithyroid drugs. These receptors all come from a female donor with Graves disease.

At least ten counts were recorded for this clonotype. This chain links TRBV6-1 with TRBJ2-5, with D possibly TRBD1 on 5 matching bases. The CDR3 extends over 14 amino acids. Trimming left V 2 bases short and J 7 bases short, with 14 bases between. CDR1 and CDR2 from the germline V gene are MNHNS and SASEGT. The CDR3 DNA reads TGTGCCAGCAGTGAACTCGCTTCGCAGGGGACCCAGTACTTC. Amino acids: CASSELASQGTQYF.

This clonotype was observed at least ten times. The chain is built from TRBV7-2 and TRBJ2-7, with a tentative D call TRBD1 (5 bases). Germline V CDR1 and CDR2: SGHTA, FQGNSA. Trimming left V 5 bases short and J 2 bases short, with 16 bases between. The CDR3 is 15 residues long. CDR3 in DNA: TGTGCCAGCAGCCAAGGAAGGGGTACCACCTACGAGCAGTACTTC. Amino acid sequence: CASSQGRGTTYEQYF.

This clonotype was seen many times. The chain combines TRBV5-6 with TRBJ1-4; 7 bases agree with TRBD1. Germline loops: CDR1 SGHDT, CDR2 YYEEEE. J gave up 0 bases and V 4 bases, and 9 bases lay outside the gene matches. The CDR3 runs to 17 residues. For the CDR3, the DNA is TGTGCCAGCAGCCCGACAGGGAGGGTCACAACTAATGAAAAACTGTTTTTT. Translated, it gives CASSPTGRVTTNEKLFF.

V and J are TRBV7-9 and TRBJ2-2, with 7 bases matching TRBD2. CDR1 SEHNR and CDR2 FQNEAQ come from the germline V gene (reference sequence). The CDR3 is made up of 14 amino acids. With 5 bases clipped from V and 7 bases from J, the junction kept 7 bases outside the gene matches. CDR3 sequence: CASSLLAAGGELFF. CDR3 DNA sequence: TGTGCCAGCAGCCTCCTAGCGGCCGGCGGGGAGCTGTTTTTT.

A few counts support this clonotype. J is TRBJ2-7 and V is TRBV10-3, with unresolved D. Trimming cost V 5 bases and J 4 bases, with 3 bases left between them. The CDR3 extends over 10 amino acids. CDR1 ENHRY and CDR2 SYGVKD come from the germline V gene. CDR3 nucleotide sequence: TGTGCCATCAGTTCTTACGAGCAGTACTTC. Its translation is CAISSYEQYF.

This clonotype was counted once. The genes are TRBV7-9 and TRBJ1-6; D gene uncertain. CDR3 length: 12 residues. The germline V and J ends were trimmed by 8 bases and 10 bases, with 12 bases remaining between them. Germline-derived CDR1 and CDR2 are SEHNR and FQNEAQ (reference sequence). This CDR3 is CASGSGGSPLHF. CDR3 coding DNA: TGTGCCAGCGGCTCTGGAGGGTCACCCCTCCACTTT.

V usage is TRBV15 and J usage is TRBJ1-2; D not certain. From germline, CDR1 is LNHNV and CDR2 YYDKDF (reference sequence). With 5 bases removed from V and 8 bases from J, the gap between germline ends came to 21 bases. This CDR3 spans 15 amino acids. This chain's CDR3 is CATSPLGNVLGGYTF. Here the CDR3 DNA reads TGTGCCACCAGCCCCCTCGGAAACGTTTTAGGCGGCTACACCTTC.

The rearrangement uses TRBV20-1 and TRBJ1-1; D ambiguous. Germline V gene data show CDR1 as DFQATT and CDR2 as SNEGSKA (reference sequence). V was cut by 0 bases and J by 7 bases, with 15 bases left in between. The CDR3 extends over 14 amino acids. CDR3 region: CSARDPSDNVEAFF. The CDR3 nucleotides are TGCAGTGCTAGAGATCCCTCGGATAACGTTGAAGCTTTCTTT.

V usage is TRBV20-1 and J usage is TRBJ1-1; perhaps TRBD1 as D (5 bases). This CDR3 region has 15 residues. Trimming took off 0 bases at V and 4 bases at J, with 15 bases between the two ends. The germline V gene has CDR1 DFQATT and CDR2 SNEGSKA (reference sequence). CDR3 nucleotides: TGCAGTGCTAGAGATGTGGGGCGCACCCTCACTGAAGCTTTCTTT. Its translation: CSARDVGRTLTEAFF.

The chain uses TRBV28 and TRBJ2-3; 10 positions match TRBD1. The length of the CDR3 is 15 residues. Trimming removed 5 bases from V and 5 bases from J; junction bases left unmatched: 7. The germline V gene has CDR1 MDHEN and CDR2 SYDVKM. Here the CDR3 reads CASSVTGQGRDTQYF. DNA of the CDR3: TGTGCCAGCAGTGTGACGGGACAGGGGAGAGATACGCAGTATTTT.

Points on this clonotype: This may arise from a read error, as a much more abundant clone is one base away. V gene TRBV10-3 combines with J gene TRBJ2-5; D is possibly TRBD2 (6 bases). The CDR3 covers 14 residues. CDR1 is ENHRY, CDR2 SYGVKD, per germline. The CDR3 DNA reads TGTGTCATCAGTGAACCTAGCGACGGGGAGACCCAGTACTTC. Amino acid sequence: CVISEPSDGETQYF.

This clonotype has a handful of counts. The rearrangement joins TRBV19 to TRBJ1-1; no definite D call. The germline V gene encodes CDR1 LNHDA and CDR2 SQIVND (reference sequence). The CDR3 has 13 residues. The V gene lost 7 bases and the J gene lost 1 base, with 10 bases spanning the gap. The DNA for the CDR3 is TGTGCCAGTACCCTCACAAGGAACACTGAAGCTTTCTTT. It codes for CASTLTRNTEAFF.

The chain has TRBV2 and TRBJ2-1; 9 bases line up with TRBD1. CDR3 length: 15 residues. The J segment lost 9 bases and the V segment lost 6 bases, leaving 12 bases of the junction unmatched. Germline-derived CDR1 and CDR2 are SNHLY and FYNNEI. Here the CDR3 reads CASRSRDREWSEQFF. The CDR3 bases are TGTGCCAGCAGGAGCCGGGACAGGGAGTGGAGTGAGCAGTTCTTC. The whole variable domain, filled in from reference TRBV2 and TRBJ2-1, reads EPEVTQTPSHQVTQMGQEVILRCVPISNHLYFYWYRQILGQKVEFLVSFYNNEISEKSEIFDDQFSVERPDGSNFTLKIRSTKLEDSAMYFCASRSRDREWSEQFFGPGTRLTVL.